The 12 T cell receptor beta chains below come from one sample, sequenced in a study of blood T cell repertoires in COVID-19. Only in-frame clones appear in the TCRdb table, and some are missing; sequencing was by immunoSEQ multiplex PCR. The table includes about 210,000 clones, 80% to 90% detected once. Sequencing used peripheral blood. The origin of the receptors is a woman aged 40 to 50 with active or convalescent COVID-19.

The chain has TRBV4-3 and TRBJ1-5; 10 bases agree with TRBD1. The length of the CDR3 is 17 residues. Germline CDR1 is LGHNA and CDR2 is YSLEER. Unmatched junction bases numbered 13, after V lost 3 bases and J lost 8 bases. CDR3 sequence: CASSQAHRDRGFEPQHF. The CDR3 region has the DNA TGCGCCAGCAGCCAGGCACACCGGGACAGGGGTTTTGAGCCCCAGCATTTT.

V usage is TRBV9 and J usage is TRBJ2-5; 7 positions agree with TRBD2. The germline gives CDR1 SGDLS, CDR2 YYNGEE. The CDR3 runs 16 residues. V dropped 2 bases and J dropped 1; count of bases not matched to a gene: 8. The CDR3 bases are TGTGCCAGCAGCGTGTTTCCTAGCGGCCCCCAAGAGACCCAGTACTTC. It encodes CASSVFPSGPQETQYF.

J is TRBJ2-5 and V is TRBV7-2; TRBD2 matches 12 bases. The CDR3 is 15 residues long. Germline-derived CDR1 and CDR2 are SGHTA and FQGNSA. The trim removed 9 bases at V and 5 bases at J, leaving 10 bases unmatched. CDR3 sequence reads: CARLAGGLKGETQYF. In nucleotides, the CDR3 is TGTGCCAGACTAGCGGGGGGACTCAAGGGGGAGACCCAGTACTTC.

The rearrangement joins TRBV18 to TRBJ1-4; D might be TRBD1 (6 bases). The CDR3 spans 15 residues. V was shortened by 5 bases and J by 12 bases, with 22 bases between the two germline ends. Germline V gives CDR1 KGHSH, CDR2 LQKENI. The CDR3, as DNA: TGTGCCAGCTCAGCCCTGACAGGCCGGAGTGACGAACTGTTTTTT. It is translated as CASSALTGRSDELFF.

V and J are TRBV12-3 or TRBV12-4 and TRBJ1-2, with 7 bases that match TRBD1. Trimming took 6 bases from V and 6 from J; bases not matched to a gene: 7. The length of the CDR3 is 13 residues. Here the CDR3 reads CASRLRQGNGYTF. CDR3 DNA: TGTGCCAGCAGACTGAGACAGGGAAATGGCTACACCTTC.

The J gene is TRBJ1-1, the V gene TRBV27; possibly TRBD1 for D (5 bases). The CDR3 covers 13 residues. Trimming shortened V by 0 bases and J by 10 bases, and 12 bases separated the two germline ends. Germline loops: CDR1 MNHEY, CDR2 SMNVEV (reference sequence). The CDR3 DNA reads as TGTGCCAGCAGTTTATCGGGCGGGGGGGGAGCTTTCTTT. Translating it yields CASSLSGGGGAFF.

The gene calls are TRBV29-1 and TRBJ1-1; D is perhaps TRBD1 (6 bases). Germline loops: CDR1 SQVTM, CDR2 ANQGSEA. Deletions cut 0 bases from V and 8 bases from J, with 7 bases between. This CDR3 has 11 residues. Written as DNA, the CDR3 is TGCAGCGTTGAAGAGGGGACAGAAGCTTTCTTT. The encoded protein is CSVEEGTEAFF.

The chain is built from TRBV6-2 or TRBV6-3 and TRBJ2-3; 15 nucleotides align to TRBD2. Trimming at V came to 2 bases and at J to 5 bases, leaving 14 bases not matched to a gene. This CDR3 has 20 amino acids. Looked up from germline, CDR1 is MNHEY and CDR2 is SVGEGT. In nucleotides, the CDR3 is TGTGCCAGCAGTTACCTCCCCCGAGGACTAGCGGGGGGGCCAAGAGATACGCAGTATTTT. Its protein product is CASSYLPRGLAGGPRDTQYF.

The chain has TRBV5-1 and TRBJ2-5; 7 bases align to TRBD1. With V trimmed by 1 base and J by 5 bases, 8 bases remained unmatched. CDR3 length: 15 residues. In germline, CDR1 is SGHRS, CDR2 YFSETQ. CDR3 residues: CASSLSTGPEETQYF. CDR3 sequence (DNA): TGCGCCAGCAGCTTGTCGACAGGGCCGGAGGAGACCCAGTACTTC.

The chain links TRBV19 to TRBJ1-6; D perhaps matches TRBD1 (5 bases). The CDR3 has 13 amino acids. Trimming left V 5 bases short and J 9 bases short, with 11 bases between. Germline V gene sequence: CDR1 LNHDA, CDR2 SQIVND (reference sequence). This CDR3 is CASSDGGSSPLHF. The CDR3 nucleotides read TGTGCCAGTAGTGATGGGGGGTCTTCACCCCTCCACTTT.

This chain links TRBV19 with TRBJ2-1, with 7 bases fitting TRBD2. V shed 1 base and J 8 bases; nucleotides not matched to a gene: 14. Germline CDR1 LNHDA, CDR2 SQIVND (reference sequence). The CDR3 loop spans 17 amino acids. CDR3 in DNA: TGTGCCAGTAGTATAGCCCCACTAGCGACGAGTCGGGATGAGCAGTTCTTC. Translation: CASSIAPLATSRDEQFF.

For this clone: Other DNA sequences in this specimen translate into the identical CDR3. The chain's CDR3 is CASRPGTGLNYGYTF. The CDR3 bases are TGTGCCAGCAGGCCCGGGACAGGGCTTAACTATGGCTACACCTTC. This chain joins TRBV6-5 and TRBJ1-2, with TRBD1 matching over 9 bases. CDR3 length: 15 residues. In germline, CDR1 is MNHEY, CDR2 SVGAGI. With 6 bases clipped from V and 1 base from J, the junction kept 6 bases outside the gene matches.